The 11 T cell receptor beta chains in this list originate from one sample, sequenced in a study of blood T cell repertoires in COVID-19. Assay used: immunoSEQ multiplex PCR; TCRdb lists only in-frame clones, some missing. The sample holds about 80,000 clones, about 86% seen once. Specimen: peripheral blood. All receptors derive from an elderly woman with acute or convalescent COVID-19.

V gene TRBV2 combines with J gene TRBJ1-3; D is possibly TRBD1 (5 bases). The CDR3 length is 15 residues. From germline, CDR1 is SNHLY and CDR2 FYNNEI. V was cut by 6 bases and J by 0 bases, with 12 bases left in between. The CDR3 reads CASRETASSGNTIYF. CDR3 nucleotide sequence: TGTGCCAGCAGAGAGACAGCTTCCTCTGGAAACACCATATATTTT.

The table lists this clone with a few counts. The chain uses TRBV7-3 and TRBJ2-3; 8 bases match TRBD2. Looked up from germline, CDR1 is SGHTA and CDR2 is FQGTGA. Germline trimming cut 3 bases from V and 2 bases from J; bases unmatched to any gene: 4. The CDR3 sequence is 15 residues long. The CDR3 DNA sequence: TGTGCCAGCAGCTTCCGGGGGGGTCACACAGATACGCAGTATTTT. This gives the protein CASSFRGGHTDTQYF.

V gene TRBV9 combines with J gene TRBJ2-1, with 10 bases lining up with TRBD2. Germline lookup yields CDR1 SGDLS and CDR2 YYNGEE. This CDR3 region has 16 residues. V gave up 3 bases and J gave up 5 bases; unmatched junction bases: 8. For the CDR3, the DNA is TGTGCCAGCAGCGCTGGGGGACTAGCGCACAACAATGAGCAGTTCTTC. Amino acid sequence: CASSAGGLAHNNEQFF.

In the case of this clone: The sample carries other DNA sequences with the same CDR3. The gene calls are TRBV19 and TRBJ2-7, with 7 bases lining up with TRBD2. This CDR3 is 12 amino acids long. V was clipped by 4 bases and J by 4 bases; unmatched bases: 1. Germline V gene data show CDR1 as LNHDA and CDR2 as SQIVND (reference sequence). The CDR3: CASSRGGYEQYF. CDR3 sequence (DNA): TGTGCCAGTAGTAGGGGGGGATACGAGCAGTACTTC.

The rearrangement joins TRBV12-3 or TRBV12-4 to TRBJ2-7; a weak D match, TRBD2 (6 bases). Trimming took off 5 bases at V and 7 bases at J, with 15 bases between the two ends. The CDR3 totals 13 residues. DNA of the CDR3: TGTGCCAGCAGTCCCGGGACTCTCAGGGAGCAGTACTTC. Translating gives CASSPGTLREQYF.

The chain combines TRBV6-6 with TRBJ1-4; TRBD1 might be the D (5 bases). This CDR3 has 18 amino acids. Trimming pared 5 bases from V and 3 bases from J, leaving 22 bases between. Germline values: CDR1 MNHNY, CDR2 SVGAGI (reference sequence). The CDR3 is CASSQTQGPNMANEKLFF. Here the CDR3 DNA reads TGTGCCAGCAGTCAAACCCAGGGCCCAAACATGGCTAATGAAAAACTGTTTTTT.

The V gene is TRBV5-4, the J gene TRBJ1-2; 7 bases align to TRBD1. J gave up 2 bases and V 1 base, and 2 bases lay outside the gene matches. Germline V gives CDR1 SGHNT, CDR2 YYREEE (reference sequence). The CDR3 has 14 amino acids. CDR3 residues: CASSLTGANYGYTF. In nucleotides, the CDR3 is TGTGCCAGCAGCTTGACAGGGGCCAACTATGGCTACACCTTC. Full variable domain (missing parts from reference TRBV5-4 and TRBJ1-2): ETGVTQSPTHLIKTRGQQVTLRCSSQSGHNTVSWYQQALGQGPQFIFQYYREEENGRGNFPPRFSGLQFPNYSSELNVNALELDDSALYLCASSLTGANYGYTFGSGTRLTVV.

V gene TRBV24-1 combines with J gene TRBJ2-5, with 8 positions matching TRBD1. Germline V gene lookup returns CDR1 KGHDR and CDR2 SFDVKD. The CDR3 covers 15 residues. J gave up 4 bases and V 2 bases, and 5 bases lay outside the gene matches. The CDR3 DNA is TGTGCCACCAGTGATTCTCAGGGGGCTGGAGAGACCCAGTACTTC. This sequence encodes CATSDSQGAGETQYF.

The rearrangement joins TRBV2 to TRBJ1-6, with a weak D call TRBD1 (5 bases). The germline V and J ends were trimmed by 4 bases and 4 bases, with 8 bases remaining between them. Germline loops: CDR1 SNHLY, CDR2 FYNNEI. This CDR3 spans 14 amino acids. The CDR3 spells CASSGGSYNSPLHF. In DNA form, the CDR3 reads TGTGCCAGCAGTGGGGGCAGTTATAATTCACCCCTCCACTTT.

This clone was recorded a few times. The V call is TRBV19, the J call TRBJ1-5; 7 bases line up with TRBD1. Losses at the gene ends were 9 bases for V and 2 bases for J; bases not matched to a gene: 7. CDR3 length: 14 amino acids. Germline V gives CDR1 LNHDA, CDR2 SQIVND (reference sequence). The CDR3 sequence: CASAIDRGNQPQHF. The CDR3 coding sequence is TGTGCCAGCGCAATTGACAGGGGCAATCAGCCCCAGCATTTT.

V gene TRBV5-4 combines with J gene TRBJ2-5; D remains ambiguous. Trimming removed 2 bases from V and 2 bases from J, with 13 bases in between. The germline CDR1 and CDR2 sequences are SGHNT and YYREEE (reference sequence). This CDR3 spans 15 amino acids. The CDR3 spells CASSFPASAQETQYF. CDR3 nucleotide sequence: TGTGCCAGCAGCTTCCCCGCCAGCGCGCAAGAGACCCAGTACTTC.